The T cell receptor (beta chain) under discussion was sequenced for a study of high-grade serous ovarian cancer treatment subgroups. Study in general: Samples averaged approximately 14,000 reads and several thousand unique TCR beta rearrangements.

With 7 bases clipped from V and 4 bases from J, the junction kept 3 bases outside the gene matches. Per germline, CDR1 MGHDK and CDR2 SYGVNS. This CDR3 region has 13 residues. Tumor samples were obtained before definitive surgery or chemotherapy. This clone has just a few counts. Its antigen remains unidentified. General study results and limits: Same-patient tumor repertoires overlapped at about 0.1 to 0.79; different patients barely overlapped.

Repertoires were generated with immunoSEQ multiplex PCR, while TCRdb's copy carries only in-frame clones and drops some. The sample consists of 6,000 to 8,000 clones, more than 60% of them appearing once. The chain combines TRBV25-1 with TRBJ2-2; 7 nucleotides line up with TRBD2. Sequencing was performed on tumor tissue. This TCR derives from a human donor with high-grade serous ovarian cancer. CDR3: CASMRGSTGELFF. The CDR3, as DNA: TGTGCCAGCATGCGGGGGAGCACCGGGGAGCTGTTTTTT. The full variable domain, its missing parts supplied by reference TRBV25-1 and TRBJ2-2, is EADIYQTPRYLVIGTGKKITLECSQTMGHDKMYWYQQDPGMELHLIHYSYGVNSTEKGDLSSESTVSRIRTEHFPLTLESARPSHTSQYLCASMRGSTGELFFGEGSRLTVL.